These 9 T cell receptor beta chains originate from one sample sequenced in a study of T cells in localized non-small cell lung cancer. The repertoire was sequenced with immunoSEQ multiplex PCR; TCRdb's copy has only in-frame clones and lacks some. In the table there are approximately 31,000 clones, about nine tenths of which are singletons. This specimen consisted of peripheral blood mononuclear cells, obtained before any cancer treatment. These receptors were collected from a man aged 40 to 75 with stage III lung adenocarcinoma.

This chain uses TRBV7-3 with TRBJ1-1; TRBD1 matches at 8 bases. CDR1 and CDR2 from the germline V gene are SGHTA and FQGTGA. V was pared by 4 bases and J by 5 bases, with 3 bases of the junction left unmatched. This CDR3 region has 13 residues. CDR3 amino acids: CASSYGQGTEAFF. The CDR3, as DNA: TGTGCCAGCAGCTACGGACAGGGAACTGAAGCTTTCTTT.

This chain uses TRBV18 with TRBJ2-3; TRBD2 matches at 8 bases. Germline V gene sequence: CDR1 KGHSH, CDR2 LQKENI. This CDR3 is 18 amino acids long. J gave up 0 bases and V 2 bases, and 10 bases lay outside the gene matches. CDR3 sequence reads: CASSPISGGDISTDTQYF. CDR3 DNA sequence: TGTGCCAGCTCACCAATCAGCGGGGGAGACATTAGCACAGATACGCAGTATTTT.

The chain carries TRBV9 and TRBJ2-1; 7 bases line up with TRBD1. The CDR3 is 15 amino acids. Looked up from germline, CDR1 is SGDLS and CDR2 is YYNGEE. V shed 0 bases and J 12 bases; nucleotides not matched to a gene: 12. The CDR3 nucleotides are TGTGCCAGCAGCGTAGTAGACAGGGCCAACGTGGGGCAGTTCTTC. The encoded protein is CASSVVDRANVGQFF.

V usage is TRBV11-2 and J usage is TRBJ1-2, with 7 bases matching TRBD1. The V gene's germline CDR1 is SGHAT and CDR2 FQNNGV. V was clipped by 1 base and J by 2 bases; unmatched bases: 7. The CDR3 totals 16 residues. Written as DNA, the CDR3 is TGTGCCAGCAGCTTAGCAACCGGGACAGCCAACTATGGCTACACCTTC. Encoded protein: CASSLATGTANYGYTF.

The J gene is TRBJ2-1, the V gene TRBV11-2, with D hard to call. Germline V gene sequence: CDR1 SGHAT, CDR2 FQNNGV. The CDR3 is made up of 10 amino acids. The V end was cut by 9 bases, the J end by 9 bases, with 9 bases between. CDR3 residues: CASSGGEQFF. The CDR3 nucleotides are TGTGCCAGTTCTGGTGGTGAGCAGTTCTTC.

J is TRBJ1-2 and V is TRBV12-5; 7 bases fit TRBD1. V shed 0 bases and J 8 bases; nucleotides not matched to a gene: 9. The CDR3 loop spans 15 amino acids. Germline CDR1 and CDR2: LGHNT and FRNRAP. The CDR3 reads CASGLVETGTRGYTF. CDR3 DNA sequence: TGTGCTAGTGGTTTGGTAGAGACAGGGACGAGAGGCTACACCTTC. The full variable domain, its missing parts supplied by reference TRBV12-5 and TRBJ1-2, is DARVTQTPRHKVTEMGQEVTMRCQPILGHNTVFWYRQTMMQGLELLAYFRNRAPLDDSGMPKDRFSAEMPDATLATLKIQPSEPRDSAVYFCASGLVETGTRGYTFGSGTRLTVV.

This chain joins TRBV12-5 and TRBJ2-2; TRBD2 is a possible D gene (6 bases). V was clipped by 2 bases and J by 1 base, with 14 bases between them. Germline V gene data show CDR1 as LGHNT and CDR2 as FRNRAP. The CDR3 runs 17 residues. This CDR3 reads CASGLRDWGRNTGELFF. CDR3 bases: TGTGCTAGTGGTTTGAGGGACTGGGGGAGGAACACCGGGGAGCTGTTTTTT.

Remarks on this clone: Mismatch with germline at one junction end may stem from a read error. The rearrangement uses TRBV14 and TRBJ2-7; D is perhaps TRBD1 (6 bases). The germline gives CDR1 SGHDN, CDR2 FVKESK. The CDR3 length is 13 residues. The DNA of the CDR3 is TGTGCCAGCAGCCAAGTGCCAGGGGCGCGTGTGGACTTC. This codes for CASSQVPGARVDF.

This chain joins TRBV11-3 and TRBJ2-1; D is unclear. Germline V gene data show CDR1 as SGHNT and CDR2 as YENEEA. The CDR3 sequence is 11 residues long. The germline V and J ends were trimmed by 2 bases and 7 bases, with 3 bases remaining between them. CDR3 coding DNA: TGTGCCAGCAGCTTAATGAATGAGCAGTTCTTC. Amino acids: CASSLMNEQFF.